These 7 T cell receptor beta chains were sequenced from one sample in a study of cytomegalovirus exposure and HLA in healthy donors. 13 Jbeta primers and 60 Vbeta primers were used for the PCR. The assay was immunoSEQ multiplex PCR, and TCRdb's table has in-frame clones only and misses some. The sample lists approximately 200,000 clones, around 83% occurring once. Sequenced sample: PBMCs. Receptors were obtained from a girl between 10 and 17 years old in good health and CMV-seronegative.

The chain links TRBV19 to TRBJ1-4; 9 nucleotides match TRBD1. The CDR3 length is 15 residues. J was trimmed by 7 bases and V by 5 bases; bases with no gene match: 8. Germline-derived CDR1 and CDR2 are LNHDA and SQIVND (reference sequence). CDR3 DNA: TGTGCCAGTAGTTCGCACAGGGGGCGGGTTGAAAAACTGTTTTTT. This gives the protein CASSSHRGRVEKLFF.

For the CDR3, the DNA is TGTGCCAGCGGGGCGGAGGGAGGCAATCAGCCCCAGCATTTT. Amino acids: CASGAEGGNQPQHF. This chain uses TRBV2 with TRBJ1-5, with a weak D call TRBD1 (5 bases). The CDR3 consists of 14 residues. Between the trimmed V and J ends, which lost 8 bases and 2 bases, there was a span of 13 bases. Germline CDR1 is SNHLY and CDR2 is FYNNEI.

The CDR3 sequence is CASTTGGGHTGELFF. CDR3 bases: TGTGCCAGCACCACAGGGGGGGGCCACACCGGGGAGCTGTTTTTT. The rearrangement uses TRBV5-4 and TRBJ2-2; a weak D match, TRBD1 (8 bases). From germline, CDR1 is SGHNT and CDR2 YYREEE (reference sequence). This CDR3 contains 15 residues. With 6 bases removed from V and 3 bases from J, the gap between germline ends came to 15 bases.

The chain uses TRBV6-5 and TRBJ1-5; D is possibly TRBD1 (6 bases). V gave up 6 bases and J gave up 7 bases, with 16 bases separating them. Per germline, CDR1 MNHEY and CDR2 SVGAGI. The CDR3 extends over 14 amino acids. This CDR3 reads CASSRSGVSQPQHF. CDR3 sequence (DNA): TGTGCCAGCAGCCGTTCAGGGGTATCCCAGCCCCAGCATTTT.

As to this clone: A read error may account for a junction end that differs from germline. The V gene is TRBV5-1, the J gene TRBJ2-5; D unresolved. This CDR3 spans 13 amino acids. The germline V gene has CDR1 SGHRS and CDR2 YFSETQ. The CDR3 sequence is CASSLDVYEIQYF. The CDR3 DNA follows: TGCGCCAGCAGCTTGGATGTATACGAGATCCAGTACTTC.

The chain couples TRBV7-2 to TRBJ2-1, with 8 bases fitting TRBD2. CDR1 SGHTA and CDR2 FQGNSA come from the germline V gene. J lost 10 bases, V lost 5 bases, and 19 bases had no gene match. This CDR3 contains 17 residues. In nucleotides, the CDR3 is TGTGCCAGCAGCCCACGCGGGCGGCGGGGGGCCCTAAGGGAGCAGTTCTTC. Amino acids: CASSPRGRRGALREQFF. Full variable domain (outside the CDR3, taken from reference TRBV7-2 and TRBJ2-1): GAGVSQSPSNKVTEKGKDVELRCDPISGHTALYWYRQSLGQGLEFLIYFQGNSAPDKSGLPSDRFSAERTGGSVSTLTIQRTQQEDSAVYLCASSPRGRRGALREQFFGPGTRLTVL.

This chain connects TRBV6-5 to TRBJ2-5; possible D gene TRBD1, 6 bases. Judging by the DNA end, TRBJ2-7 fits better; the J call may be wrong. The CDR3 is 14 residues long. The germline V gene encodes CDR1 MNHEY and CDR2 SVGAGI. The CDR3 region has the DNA TGTGCCAGCAGTTACCGCGCCAGGGGTTACGAGCAGTACTTC. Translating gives CASSYRARGYEQYF.